Listed below are T cell receptor beta chains from one sample, sequenced in a study of OX40 agonist ivuxolimab in advanced cancers. Only in-frame clones appear in the TCRdb table, and some are missing; sequencing was by immunoSEQ multiplex PCR. Of some 65,000 clones in the sample, 85% are singletons; the top ten hold 4%. Sequencing was performed on CD4+ or CD8+ T cells sorted from blood, taken in a trial of the OX40 agonist ivuxolimab. The source is an adult with an advanced solid tumor such as melanoma, head and neck, liver or kidney cancer. Each CDR3 is given with its conserved first and last residue. A D gene is named only where the DNA matches it firmly. Not all rows give a size; the values are once, few, many and, for expanded clones, a class.

d_call	v_call	clone_size	j_call	cdr3_nt	cdr3_aa
TRBD1	TRBV28	.	TRBJ2-7	TGTGCCAGCAGCACCTCCGGGACAGGGATCTACGAGCAGTACTTC	CASSTSGTGIYEQYF
.	TRBV6-4	.	TRBJ2-2	TGTGCCAGCAGCTCCCGACGGGGTGACACCGGGGAGCTGTTTTTT	CASSSRRGDTGELFF
TRBD1	TRBV5-1	.	TRBJ2-1	TGCGCCAGCAGCATGGGCGACAGGGACTACAATGAGCAGTTCTTC	CASSMGDRDYNEQFF
.	TRBV7-2	.	TRBJ2-7	TGTGCCAGCAGCTTATTGGCCTCTATCGTAGGCTACGAGCAGTACTTC	CASSLLASIVGYEQYF
.	TRBV25-1	.	TRBJ2-7	TGTGCCAGCAGTGAAAATTGGATGGGCTCCGAGCAGTACTTC	CASSENWMGSEQYF
.	TRBV16	.	TRBJ1-2	TGTGCCAGCAGCCAAAGCATCCTGTATGGCTACACCTTC	CASSQSILYGYTF
.	TRBV5-4	.	TRBJ1-4	TGTGCCAGCAGCGCCCCTGGCCAGGGTGGTGAAAAACTGTTTTTT	CASSAPGQGGEKLFF
.	TRBV2	.	TRBJ2-7	TGTGCCAGCAGGTCGAGGTTGGTCTCCTACGAGCAGTACTTC	CASRSRLVSYEQYF
TRBD1	TRBV19	.	TRBJ2-3	TGTGCCAGTAGTGATGGGACAGGGGCTGATACGCAGTATTTT	CASSDGTGADTQYF
.	TRBV19	.	TRBJ1-6	TGTGCCAGTAGCGACATGGATAATTCACCCCTCCACTTT	CASSDMDNSPLHF
TRBD1	TRBV18	.	TRBJ2-6	TGTGCCAGCTCCCCGGGACAGGGAAGCTCTGGGGCCAACGTCCTGACTTTC	CASSPGQGSSGANVLTF
.	TRBV6-5	once	TRBJ2-2	TGTGCCAGCAGTTACACCGCCTCCTACACCGGGGAGCTGTTTTTT	CASSYTASYTGELFF
.	TRBV30	.	TRBJ1-6	TGTGCCTGGAGCCTGGGCTGGGATTCACCCCTCCACTTT	CAWSLGWDSPLHF
.	TRBV19	.	TRBJ2-6	TGTGCCAGTAGTACCTTTTCGTCCGGGGCCAACGTCCTGACTTTC	CASSTFSSGANVLTF
TRBD2	TRBV5-1	.	TRBJ2-2	TGCGCCAGCAGCTCGTTCACTAGCGGGAGTAAGAGCACCGGGGAGCTGTTTTTT	CASSSFTSGSKSTGELFF
TRBD2	TRBV7-9	.	TRBJ2-5	TGTGCCAGCAGCTTAACGAGCGGGGAGAAGGAGACCCAGTACTTC	CASSLTSGEKETQYF
.	TRBV6-1	.	TRBJ1-5	TGTGCCAGCAGTGGCAGATCCAATCAGCCCCAGCATTTT	CASSGRSNQPQHF
TRBD1	TRBV2	few	TRBJ2-1	TGTGCCAGCATAACGGACAGGGACAATGAGCAGTTCTTC	CASITDRDNEQFF
.	TRBV5-1	.	TRBJ2-1	TGCGCCAGCAGCTTGGTCCCCCGGGGAATCAGTGTGGATGAGCAGTTCTTC	CASSLVPRGISVDEQFF
TRBD1	TRBV6-6	few	TRBJ1-5	TGTGCCAGCAGCCAACGACAGGGTGGGCAGCCCCAGCATTTT	CASSQRQGGQPQHF
.	TRBV6-6	.	TRBJ1-5	TGTGCCAGCAGTTACACAGACCAGCCCCAGCATTTT	CASSYTDQPQHF
.	TRBV5-1	.	TRBJ2-7	TGCGCCAGCAGCTGGGGTGGGGGGAACCCCCCAGAGCAGTACTTC	CASSWGGGNPPEQYF
TRBD1	TRBV19	once	TRBJ2-1	TGTGCCAGTAGCACACAGGGGCCTGGTGGGGGTGAGCAGTTCTTC	CASSTQGPGGGEQFF
.	TRBV28	.	TRBJ2-7	TGTGCCAGCAGTTTACAGGGACTGGCGAACTACGAGCAGTACTTC	CASSLQGLANYEQYF
.	TRBV9	.	TRBJ2-7	TGTGCCAGCAGCGTAGGGGGGACCGTGACCTACGAGCAGTACTTC	CASSVGGTVTYEQYF
.	TRBV11-2	few	TRBJ1-1	TGTGCCAGCAGTGACCGGTGGGGTTCCGTGAACACTGAAGCTTTCTTT	CASSDRWGSVNTEAFF
TRBD1	TRBV30	.	TRBJ1-5	TGTGCCTGGAGTTTTACCACCGGGACAGGGAGCAATCAGCCCCAGCATTTT	CAWSFTTGTGSNQPQHF
TRBD2	TRBV30	.	TRBJ2-1	TGTGCCTGGAGTGACGGACTAGCGAATGAGCAGTTCTTC	CAWSDGLANEQFF
.	TRBV30	.	TRBJ2-1	TGTGCCTTGACTCTAGGACTAGGGGGTGCAGGGGATGAGCAGTTCTTC	CALTLGLGGAGDEQFF
.	TRBV7-8	.	TRBJ1-3	TGTGCCAGCAGCCCACAAGGTCACACCATATATTTT	CASSPQGHTIYF
.	TRBV4-2	.	TRBJ1-2	TGTGCCAGCAGCCAAGAACTTAATCGGGGGACCAACTATGGCTACACCTTC	CASSQELNRGTNYGYTF
.	TRBV28	.	TRBJ1-5	TGTGCCAGCAGTTTCCTCCGGGCGGAGATGGAGCAGCCCCAGCATTTT	CASSFLRAEMEQPQHF
.	TRBV7-2	few	TRBJ1-1	TGTGCCAGCAGCTTAGGATCTGAAGCTTTCTTT	CASSLGSEAFF
TRBD1	TRBV18	.	TRBJ1-5	TGTGCCAGCTCACCGGGAACAGGGGGCCCTCAGCCCCAGCATTTT	CASSPGTGGPQPQHF
.	TRBV9	.	TRBJ2-1	TGTGCCAGCAGTAAGGGGAGCTCCTACAATGAGCAGTTCTTC	CASSKGSSYNEQFF
TRBD1	TRBV30	.	TRBJ1-5	TGTGCCTGGGAAGGACAGGGGGGTTATCAGCCCCAGCATTTT	CAWEGQGGYQPQHF